This passage covers 19 T cell receptor beta chains from one sample sequenced in a study of blood T cell repertoires in COVID-19. The data were produced by immunoSEQ multiplex PCR, yet TCRdb's version contains in-frame clones alone and is incomplete. The table includes 120,000 or so clones, around nine tenths detected once. The sequencing input was peripheral blood. The receptors originated from a woman aged 50 to 60 with active or convalescent COVID-19.

CDR3 sequence: CASSPPSAYEQYF. The DNA for the CDR3 is TGTGCCAGCTCACCACCTTCCGCCTACGAGCAGTACTTC. The chain carries TRBV18 and TRBJ2-7; no clear D gene. The germline gives CDR1 KGHSH, CDR2 LQKENI. V lost 0 bases and J lost 2, with 5 bases in between. The CDR3 runs to 13 residues.

The J gene is TRBJ2-7, the V gene TRBV9; tentatively, D is TRBD2 (6 bases). This CDR3 has 15 residues. V was shortened by 0 bases and J by 4 bases, with 14 bases between the two germline ends. The germline gives CDR1 SGDLS, CDR2 YYNGEE. The CDR3 sequence is CASSVATGELYEQYF. As DNA, the CDR3 is TGTGCCAGCAGCGTAGCAACGGGAGAGTTGTACGAGCAGTACTTC.

The chain combines TRBV28 with TRBJ2-2; 10 bases are a match to TRBD2. Germline V gene sequence: CDR1 MDHEN, CDR2 SYDVKM. This CDR3 contains 18 residues. J lost 4 bases, V lost 2 bases, and 10 bases had no gene match. The CDR3 sequence: CASSLPTSSGRGTGELFF. The CDR3 DNA sequence: TGTGCCAGCAGTTTACCCACCTCTAGCGGGAGAGGCACCGGGGAGCTGTTTTTT. Complete variable domain (other parts from reference TRBV28 and TRBJ2-2): DVKVTQSSRYLVKRTGEKVFLECVQDMDHENMFWYRQDPGLGLRLIYFSYDVKMKEKGDIPEGYSVSREKKERFSLILESASTNQTSMYLCASSLPTSSGRGTGELFFGEGSRLTVL.

This chain uses TRBV28 with TRBJ1-2; 9 bases are shared with TRBD1. CDR1 is MDHEN and CDR2 is SYDVKM in the germline V gene. The CDR3 extends over 13 amino acids. Trimming took 8 bases from V and 7 from J; bases not matched to a gene: 8. Here the CDR3 reads CASRFPGQGGYTF. The CDR3 DNA sequence: TGTGCCAGCCGATTTCCGGGACAGGGTGGCTACACCTTC.

The V call is TRBV28, the J call TRBJ2-7; TRBD2 aligns across 8 bases. Per germline, CDR1 MDHEN and CDR2 SYDVKM. This CDR3 contains 16 residues. Trimming removed 6 bases from V and 4 bases from J; junction bases left unmatched: 14. As DNA, the CDR3 is TGTGCCAGCAGCCCATCGGGAGGGGGGCTTTCATACGAGCAGTACTTC. Translation gives CASSPSGGGLSYEQYF.

This chain joins TRBV4-1 and TRBJ2-7, with a possible D match to TRBD1 (6 bases). This CDR3 has 17 amino acids. Germline CDR1 reads MGHRA; CDR2 reads YSYEKL. Trimming took off 4 bases at V and 5 bases at J, with 24 bases between the two ends. The CDR3 region is CASSLRTPGQGWHEQYF. The CDR3 nucleotides read TGCGCCAGCAGCCTAAGAACCCCAGGGCAGGGGTGGCACGAGCAGTACTTC.

The V gene is TRBV18, the J gene TRBJ2-1, with 13 bases that match TRBD2. V dropped 4 bases and J dropped 7; count of bases not matched to a gene: 1. The CDR3 runs to 14 residues. Germline values: CDR1 KGHSH, CDR2 LQKENI. CDR3 bases: TGTGCCAGCTCACAACTAGCGGGAGGGAATGAGCAGTTCTTC. Its protein is CASSQLAGGNEQFF.

As DNA, the CDR3 is TGTGCCACCAGTGACGAGGGGACTAGCGGGAACACAGATACGCAGTATTTT. Its translation is CATSDEGTSGNTDTQYF. This rearrangement joins TRBV24-1 to TRBJ2-3; 13 nucleotides line up with TRBD2. Germline CDR1 KGHDR, CDR2 SFDVKD. The CDR3 contains 17 residues. J gave up 2 bases and V 4 bases, and 5 bases lay outside the gene matches.

V and J are TRBV7-3 and TRBJ1-2, with 7 bases aligning to TRBD1. Germline V gives CDR1 SGHTA, CDR2 FQGTGA. The CDR3 runs 13 residues. Unmatched junction bases numbered 8, after V lost 5 bases and J lost 8 bases. The CDR3: CASSPRQGGGYTF. The CDR3 region has the DNA TGTGCCAGCAGCCCTAGACAGGGTGGCGGCTACACCTTC.

For the CDR3, the DNA is TGTGCCAGCAGTTACCCAAGCCGGCGGGCCGGGGTGGGAATTTTGGAGACCCAGTACTTC. Amino acid sequence: CASSYPSRRAGVGILETQYF. The rearrangement joins TRBV6-2 or TRBV6-3 to TRBJ2-5; a weak D match, TRBD2 (5 bases). V lost 2 bases and J 5 bases, leaving 30 bases between the germline ends. Germline V CDR1 and CDR2: MNHEY, SVGEGT. The length of the CDR3 is 20 residues.

The chain has TRBV15 and TRBJ2-2; 7 bases align to TRBD1. Germline V gives CDR1 LNHNV, CDR2 YYDKDF (reference sequence). The V gene end was trimmed by 4 bases and the J gene end by 4 bases; junction bases not matched to a gene: 6. There are 15 residues in the CDR3. The CDR3 protein is CATSTGGRITGELFF. The CDR3 DNA sequence: TGTGCCACCAGCACAGGGGGACGCATCACCGGGGAGCTGTTTTTT.

This clone was recorded once. The rearrangement uses TRBV7-2 and TRBJ1-1; 12 bases match TRBD1. J was trimmed by 4 bases and V by 5 bases; bases with no gene match: 11. Per germline, CDR1 SGHTA and CDR2 FQGNSA. The CDR3 has 17 residues. In DNA form, the CDR3 reads TGTGCCAGCAGCCGGGGACAGGGGGCTGTCAGGACCACTGAAGCTTTCTTT. Encoded protein: CASSRGQGAVRTTEAFF.

This sequence joins TRBV29-1 and TRBJ2-7, with 8 bases lining up with TRBD2. V lost 5 bases, J lost 3 bases, and 15 bases stayed unmatched. The germline gives CDR1 SQVTM, CDR2 ANQGSEA. This CDR3 has 16 amino acids. CDR3 loop: CSVRHTSGEGGYEQYF. The CDR3 nucleotides read TGCAGCGTTCGTCATACTAGCGGAGAGGGGGGCTACGAGCAGTACTTC.

The rearrangement links TRBV28 to TRBJ2-1; TRBD2 matches at 7 bases. The V and J ends lost 5 bases and 8 bases, in that order; junction bases with no gene match: 15. Germline V gene sequence: CDR1 MDHEN, CDR2 SYDVKM. The CDR3 totals 16 residues. This CDR3 reads CASSPLGAGDRDEQFF. CDR3 sequence (DNA): TGTGCCAGCAGTCCACTCGGCGCGGGAGATCGGGATGAGCAGTTCTTC.

V and J are TRBV19 and TRBJ2-1, with 10 bases lining up with TRBD2. The CDR3 consists of 14 residues. The J segment lost 9 bases and the V segment lost 4 bases, leaving 6 bases of the junction unmatched. CDR1 is LNHDA, CDR2 SQIVND, per germline (reference sequence). CDR3 nucleotide sequence: TGTGCCAGTAGTACGGCTAGCGGGAGCGCTGAGCAGTTCTTC. This codes for CASSTASGSAEQFF.

This clone occurred a few times. The chain joins TRBV10-1 to TRBJ2-2; D might be TRBD2 (5 bases). Germline-derived CDR1 and CDR2 are WNHNN and SYGVQD (reference sequence). Trimming cost V 6 bases and J 3 bases, with 17 bases left between them. CDR3 length: 16 amino acids. DNA for the CDR3: TGCGCCAGCAGGGAGGATTGTCCCGGGTACACCGGGGAGCTGTTTTTT. This encodes CASREDCPGYTGELFF.

V usage is TRBV4-1 and J usage is TRBJ1-1; 8 nucleotides align to TRBD1. The CDR3 is 15 amino acids. Germline values: CDR1 MGHRA, CDR2 YSYEKL. With 4 bases clipped from V and 2 bases from J, the junction kept 6 bases outside the gene matches. CDR3 coding DNA: TGCGCCAGCAGCCTCAAGACAGGGGCAAACACTGAAGCTTTCTTT. Its translation is CASSLKTGANTEAFF.

The gene calls are TRBV5-1 and TRBJ1-1; TRBD1 might be the D (5 bases). Germline V gives CDR1 SGHRS, CDR2 YFSETQ. Trimming shortened V by 0 bases and J by 7 bases, and 7 bases separated the two germline ends. The CDR3 totals 12 residues. CDR3 loop: CASSLEGDEAFF. CDR3 coding DNA: TGCGCCAGCAGCTTGGAAGGGGATGAAGCTTTCTTT. The entire variable domain, with the rest obtained from reference TRBV5-1 and TRBJ1-1, is as follows: KAGVTQTPRYLIKTRGQQVTLSCSPISGHRSVSWYQQTPGQGLQFLFEYFSETQRNKGNFPGRFSGRQFSNSRSEMNVSTLELGDSALYLCASSLEGDEAFFGQGTRLTVV.

This chain connects TRBV10-3 to TRBJ2-2; TRBD1 aligns across 9 bases. After removal of 2 bases from V and 4 bases from J, the junction contained 5 bases not matched to a gene. Germline loops: CDR1 ENHRY, CDR2 SYGVKD. CDR3 length: 16 amino acids. The CDR3 region is CAISENRGPGTGELFF. CDR3 DNA: TGTGCCATCAGTGAGAACAGGGGGCCGGGCACCGGGGAGCTGTTTTTT.